The clone carrying this TCR beta chain was detected only a few times. J was trimmed by 1 base and V by 0 bases; bases with no gene match: 14. CDR3 size: 19 residues. CDR1 and CDR2 from the germline V gene are SGHVS and FNYEAQ. The data are from a study of response to subunit inactivated influenza vaccine. Each CDR3 protein gets one entry after TCRdb re-called the RT-PCR reads with MiXCR. Of approximately 500,000 distinct CDR3 sequences in the sample, roughly 13% are singletons; the top ten hold 13%. This chain connects TRBV7-6 to TRBJ2-7; TRBD1 matches 8 bases. The receptor was isolated from a man aged 45-60 years who received an inactivated influenza vaccine. The sequenced sample was PBMCs from blood, obtained 40 to 50 days after vaccination. The chain's CDR3 is CASSLAQQPGQGFSYEQYF. CDR3 DNA sequence: TGTGCCAGCAGCTTAGCCCAGCAGCCAGGACAGGGTTTTTCCTACGAGCAGTACTTC.